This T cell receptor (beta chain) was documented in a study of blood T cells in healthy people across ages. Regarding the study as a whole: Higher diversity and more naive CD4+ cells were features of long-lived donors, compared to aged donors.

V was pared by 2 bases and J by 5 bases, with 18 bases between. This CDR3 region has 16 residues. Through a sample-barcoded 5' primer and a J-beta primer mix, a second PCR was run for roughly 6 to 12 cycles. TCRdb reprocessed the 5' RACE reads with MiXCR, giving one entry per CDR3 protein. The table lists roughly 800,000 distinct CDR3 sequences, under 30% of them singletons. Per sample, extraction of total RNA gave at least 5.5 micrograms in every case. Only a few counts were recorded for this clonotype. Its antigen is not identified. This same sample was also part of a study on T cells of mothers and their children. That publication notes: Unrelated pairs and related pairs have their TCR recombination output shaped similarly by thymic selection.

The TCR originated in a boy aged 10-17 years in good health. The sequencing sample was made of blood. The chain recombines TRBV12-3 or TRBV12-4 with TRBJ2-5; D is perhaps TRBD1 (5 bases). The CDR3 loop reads CASSLSSDTPWETQYF. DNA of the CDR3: TGTGCCAGCAGTTTATCTTCGGACACCCCGTGGGAGACCCAGTACTTC.